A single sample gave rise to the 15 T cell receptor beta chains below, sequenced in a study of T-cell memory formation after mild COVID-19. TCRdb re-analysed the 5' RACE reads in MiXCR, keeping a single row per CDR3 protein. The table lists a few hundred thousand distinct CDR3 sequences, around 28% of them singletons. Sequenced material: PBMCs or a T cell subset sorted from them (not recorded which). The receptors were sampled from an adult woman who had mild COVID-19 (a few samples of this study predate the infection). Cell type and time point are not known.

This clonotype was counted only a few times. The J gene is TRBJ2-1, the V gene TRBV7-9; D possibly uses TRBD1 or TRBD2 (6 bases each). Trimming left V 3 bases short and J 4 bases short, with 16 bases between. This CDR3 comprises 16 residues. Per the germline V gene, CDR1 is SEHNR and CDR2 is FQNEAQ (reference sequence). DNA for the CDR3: TGTGCCAGCAGCTTCGATTTCGGGGGCCCTTACAATGAGCAGTTCTTC. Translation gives CASSFDFGGPYNEQFF.

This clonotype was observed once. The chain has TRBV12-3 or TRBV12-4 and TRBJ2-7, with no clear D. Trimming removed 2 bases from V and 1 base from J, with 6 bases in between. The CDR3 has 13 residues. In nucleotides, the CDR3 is TGTGCCAGCAGTTTACGGATTTCCTACGAGCAGTACTTC. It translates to CASSLRISYEQYF.

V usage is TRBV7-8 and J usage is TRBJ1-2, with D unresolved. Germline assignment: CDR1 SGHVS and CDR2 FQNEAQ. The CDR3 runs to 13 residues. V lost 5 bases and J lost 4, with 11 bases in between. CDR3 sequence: CASSEDTAYGYTF. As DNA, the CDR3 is TGTGCCAGCAGCGAAGATACAGCCTATGGCTACACCTTC. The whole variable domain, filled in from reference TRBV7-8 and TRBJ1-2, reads GAGVSQSPRYKVAKRGQDVALRCDPISGHVSLFWYQQALGQGPEFLTYFQNEAQLDKSGLPSDRFFAERPEGSVSTLKIQRTQQEDSAVYLCASSEDTAYGYTFGSGTRLTVV.

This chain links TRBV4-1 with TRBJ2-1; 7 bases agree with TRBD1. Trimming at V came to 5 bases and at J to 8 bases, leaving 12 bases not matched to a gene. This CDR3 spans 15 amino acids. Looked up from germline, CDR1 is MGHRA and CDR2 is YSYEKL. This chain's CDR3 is CASSYPGTESHEQFF. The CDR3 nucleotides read TGCGCCAGCAGCTACCCCGGGACAGAGTCCCATGAGCAGTTCTTC.

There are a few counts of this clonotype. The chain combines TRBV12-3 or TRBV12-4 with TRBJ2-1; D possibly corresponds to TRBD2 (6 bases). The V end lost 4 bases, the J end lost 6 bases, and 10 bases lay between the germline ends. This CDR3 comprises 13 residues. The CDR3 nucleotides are TGTGCCAGCAGTTACCTGACTAGCAATGAGCAGTTCTTC. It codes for CASSYLTSNEQFF.

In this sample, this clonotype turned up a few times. CDR3 DNA sequence: TGTGCCAGCAGCTTCGGATTGACGTCAGGGAGCTATGGCTACACCTTC. Translated: CASSFGLTSGSYGYTF. The chain couples TRBV7-9 to TRBJ1-2; possible D gene TRBD1, 5 bases. CDR3 size: 16 residues. CDR1 and CDR2 (germline): SEHNR, FQNEAQ (reference sequence). Trimming left V 3 bases short and J 4 bases short, with 18 bases between.

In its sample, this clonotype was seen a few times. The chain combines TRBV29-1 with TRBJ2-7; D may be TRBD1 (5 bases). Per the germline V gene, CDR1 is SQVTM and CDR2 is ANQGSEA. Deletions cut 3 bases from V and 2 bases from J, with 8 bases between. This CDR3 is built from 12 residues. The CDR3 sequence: CSVEQGPYEQYF. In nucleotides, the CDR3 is TGCAGCGTTGAGCAGGGCCCCTACGAGCAGTACTTC.

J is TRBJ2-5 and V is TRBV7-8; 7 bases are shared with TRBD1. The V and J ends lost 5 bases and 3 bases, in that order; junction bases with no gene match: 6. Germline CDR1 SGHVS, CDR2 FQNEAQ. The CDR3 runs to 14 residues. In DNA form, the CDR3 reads TGTGCCAGCAGCACCCCTGACAGGGAAGAGACCCAGTACTTC. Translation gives CASSTPDREETQYF.

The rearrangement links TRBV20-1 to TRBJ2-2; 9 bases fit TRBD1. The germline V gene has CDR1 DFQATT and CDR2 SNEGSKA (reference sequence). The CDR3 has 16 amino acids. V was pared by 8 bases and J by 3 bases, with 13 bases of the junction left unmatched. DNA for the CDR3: TGCAGTCCTCAGTGGGACAGGGTTGGATACACCGGGGAGCTGTTTTTT. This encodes CSPQWDRVGYTGELFF.

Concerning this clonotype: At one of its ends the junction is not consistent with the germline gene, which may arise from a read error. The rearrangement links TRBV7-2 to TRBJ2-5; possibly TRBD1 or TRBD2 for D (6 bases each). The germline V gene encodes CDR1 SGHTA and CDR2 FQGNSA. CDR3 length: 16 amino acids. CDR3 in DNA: TGTGCCATCAGCTCGGGGGCTGGGGTTAGAGGAGAGACCCAGTACTTC. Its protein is CAISSGAGVRGETQYF. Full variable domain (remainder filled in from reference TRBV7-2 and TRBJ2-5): GAGVSQSPSNKVTEKGKDVELRCDPISGHTALYWYRQSLGQGLEFLIYFQGNSAPDKSGLPSDRFSAERTGGSVSTLTIQRTQQEDSAVYLCAISSGAGVRGETQYFGPGTRLLVL.

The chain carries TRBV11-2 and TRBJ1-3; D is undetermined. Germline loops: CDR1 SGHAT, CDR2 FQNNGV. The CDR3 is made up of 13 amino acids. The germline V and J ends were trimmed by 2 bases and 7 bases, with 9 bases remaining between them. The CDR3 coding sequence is TGTGCCAGCAGCTTAATGTCTAGCAACACCATATATTTT. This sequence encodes CASSLMSSNTIYF.

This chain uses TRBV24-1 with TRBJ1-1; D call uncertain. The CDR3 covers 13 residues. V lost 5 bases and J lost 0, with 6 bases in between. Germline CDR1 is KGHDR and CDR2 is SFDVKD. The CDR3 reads CATSGVLNTEAFF. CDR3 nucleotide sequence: TGTGCCACCAGTGGAGTTTTGAACACTGAAGCTTTCTTT.

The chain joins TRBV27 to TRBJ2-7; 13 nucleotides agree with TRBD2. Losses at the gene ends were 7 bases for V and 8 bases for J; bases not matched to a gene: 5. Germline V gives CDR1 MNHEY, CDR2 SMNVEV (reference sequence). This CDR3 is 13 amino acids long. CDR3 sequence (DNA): TGTGCCAGCACAACTAGCGGGAGGGCTCAGCAGTACTTC. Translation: CASTTSGRAQQYF.

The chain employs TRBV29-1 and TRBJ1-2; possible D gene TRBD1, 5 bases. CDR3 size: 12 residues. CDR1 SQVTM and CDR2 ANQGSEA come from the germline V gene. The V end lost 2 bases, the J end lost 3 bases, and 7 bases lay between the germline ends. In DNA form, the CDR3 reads TGCAGCGTTGAACAGGGTGACTATGGCTACACCTTC. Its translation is CSVEQGDYGYTF.

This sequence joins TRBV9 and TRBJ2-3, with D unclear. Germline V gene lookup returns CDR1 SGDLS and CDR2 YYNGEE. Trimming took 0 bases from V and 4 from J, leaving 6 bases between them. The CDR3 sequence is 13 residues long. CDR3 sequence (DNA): TGTGCCAGCAGCGTAGCGGTTGCAGATACGCAGTATTTT. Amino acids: CASSVAVADTQYF.